This T cell receptor beta chain stems from a study of blood T cell repertoires in COVID-19. CDR3 length: 16 residues. Germline V gene lookup returns CDR1 MDHEN and CDR2 SYDVKM. The V gene end was trimmed by 2 bases and the J gene end by 7 bases; junction bases not matched to a gene: 9. Clones were read by immunoSEQ multiplex PCR, and TCRdb kept only the in-frame ones, dropping some. The sample lists about 150,000 clones; more than 75% were seen once. What was sequenced was peripheral blood. The gene calls are TRBV28 and TRBJ2-2, with 8 bases that match TRBD1. The receptor comes from a man aged 55 to 70 with active or convalescent COVID-19. The CDR3 region is CASSLLRQGRGGELFF. Written as DNA, the CDR3 is TGTGCCAGCAGTTTACTTAGACAGGGGCGTGGCGGGGAGCTGTTTTTT.